This T cell receptor beta chain emerged from a study of T cell repertoires in cytomegalovirus infection (dated by TCRdb to between 2018 and 2021). For context, the study as a whole: Donor HLA type was relevant to the analysis, because carriage of CMV infection together with the matching HLA type was indicated by public TCR beta signatures.

Study-wide conclusions, independent of this receptor: The ex vivo response was dominated by HLA-C-restricted CMV-specific TCR beta clonotypes, which also provided the single most frequent clonotype in two of eight donors. Carriers of CMV infection plus the relevant HLA type were discriminated by the cumulative frequency of public TCR beta family members in the study cohort and in an independent 352-donor cohort.

Trimming takes 5 bases off V and 6 bases off J; junction bases not matched to a gene: 5. CDR1 and CDR2 are read off the germline V gene (reference sequence) as LNHDA and SQIVND. The CDR3, cysteine through phenylalanine, is 14 amino acids long. The only DNA kept is the CDR3, 42 bases in frame from the first base. Instrument on record: Illumina HiSeq 1500. TCRdb cleaned the public reads at Q25 with fastp, built clones with MiXCR and kept in-frame beta chains. All rows with the same CDR3 protein become a single entry with the most common DNA and genes. In this sample the table shows about 330,000 distinct CDR3 sequences, more than 8% of which occur a single time. 3.5% to 4.5% of the sample rests with the top ten. As concerns this clonotype: The antigen it recognizes is unknown. Base qualities were left out, and no much larger clone turns up one base away.

The sample taken for sequencing was PBMCs. The TCR originated in a human donor in good health (CMV status not recorded). Some clones in this sample may be carry-over from other donors' samples. Recombination linked TRBV19 to TRBJ1-1; 11 of the junction bases match TRBD1. The DNA sequence is as follows: TGTGCCAGTAGTTGGGACAGGGGGGGCTCTGAAGCTTTCTTT. Translated, this gives CASSWDRGGSEAFF.